This TCR beta chain was found in a study of cytomegalovirus exposure and HLA in healthy donors. The PCR employed 60 Vbeta primers together with 13 Jbeta primers. TCRdb's table, derived via immunoSEQ multiplex PCR, lists solely in-frame clones and lacks some. The ten most abundant clones cover 2% of a sample with approximately 120,000 clones. General observations from the study: Associated with cytomegalovirus, according to the listing, were around 160 TCR beta chains. The classifier reportedly diagnosed cytomegalovirus status with high specificity and sensitivity. The analysis excluded some indistinguishable V segments, including TRBV6-2 and TRBV6-3.

Germline values: CDR1 SGHRS, CDR2 YFSETQ. The CDR3 is 15 amino acids. Trimming pared 2 bases from V and 0 bases from J, leaving 9 bases between. With respect to this clone: Its antigen is undetermined.

This rearrangement joins TRBV5-1 to TRBJ1-3; possible D gene TRBD1, 6 bases. This sequence was found in an older woman in good health and CMV-seronegative. Sequences were obtained from PBMCs. The CDR3 DNA is TGCGCCAGCAGCTTCGGACAGAGCTCTGGAAACACCATATATTTT. Its translation: CASSFGQSSGNTIYF.